A selection of T cell receptor beta chains follows, all from one sample in a study of shared clonotypes between healthy human individuals. Repertoires were generated with immunoSEQ multiplex PCR, while TCRdb's copy carries only in-frame clones and drops some. The sample carries approximately 350,000 clones, roughly 96% recorded once. The sequencing input was memory CD8+ T cells sorted from blood. The receptors stem from a man aged 30 to 39 in good health. Each CDR3 is given with its conserved first and last residue. A D gene is named only where the DNA matches it firmly. Rows may omit the clone size; those that give it use once, few, many or a size class.

V gene	D gene	clone size	J gene	CDR3 protein	CDR3 DNA
TRBV10-3	TRBD1	.	TRBJ2-6	CATSWGTGSNGANVLTF	TGTGCCACCTCCTGGGGGACAGGGTCAAACGGGGCCAACGTCCTGACTTTC
TRBV19	.	.	TRBJ2-1	CASSILENEQFF	TGTGCCAGTAGTATATTAGAAAATGAGCAGTTCTTC
TRBV7-6	TRBD2	once	TRBJ2-1	CASSSPMGLAANEQFF	TGTGCCAGCAGCTCACCCATGGGGCTAGCGGCTAATGAGCAGTTCTTC
TRBV28	.	.	TRBJ2-1	CAAQSSYNEQFF	TGTGCGGCCCAGAGCTCCTACAATGAGCAGTTCTTC
TRBV20-1	.	few	TRBJ2-1	CSVKSLGWQFF	TGCAGTGTTAAATCGCTAGGTTGGCAGTTCTTC
TRBV5-1	TRBD1	.	TRBJ2-5	CASRRDSIQETQYF	TGCGCCAGCAGAAGGGACAGTATCCAAGAGACCCAGTACTTC
TRBV28	.	.	TRBJ2-5	CASSPFPGETQYF	TGTGCCAGCAGTCCCTTCCCCGGAGAGACCCAGTACTTC
TRBV4-1	.	.	TRBJ2-2	CASSQGGAAGELFF	TGCGCCAGCAGCCAAGGTGGGGCCGCCGGGGAGCTGTTTTTT
TRBV6-5	.	.	TRBJ2-3	CASRSDGDTQYF	TGTGCCAGCAGATCGGACGGGGACACGCAGTATTTT
TRBV6-1	TRBD2	.	TRBJ2-7	CASSPGTSGYEQYF	TGTGCCAGCAGTCCCGGGACTAGCGGCTACGAGCAGTACTTC
TRBV7-9	TRBD2	.	TRBJ2-2	CASSLRGLGMNTGELFF	TGTGCCAGCAGCTTACGGGGACTAGGGATGAACACCGGGGAGCTGTTTTTT
TRBV4-1	.	.	TRBJ1-2	CASSPLGGPYGYTF	TGCGCCAGCAGCCCCCTCGGCGGACCCTATGGCTACACCTTC
TRBV7-9	.	.	TRBJ2-7	CASSLDRTRGYEQYF	TGTGCCAGCAGCTTAGATCGAACGAGGGGCTACGAGCAGTACTTC
TRBV5-1	.	.	TRBJ2-2	CASSPGKAGELFF	TGCGCCAGCAGCCCGGGGAAGGCCGGGGAGCTGTTTTTT
TRBV5-4	TRBD2	.	TRBJ2-4	CASSFRTSGSKNIQYF	TGTGCCAGCAGCTTTAGGACTAGCGGGAGTAAAAACATTCAGTACTTC
TRBV2	.	.	TRBJ2-7	CASSGSYEQYF	TGTGCCAGCAGTGGGTCCTACGAGCAGTACTTC
TRBV7-9	TRBD2	once	TRBJ2-7	CASSLAVRGALAGEYEQYF	TGTGCCAGCAGCTTAGCGGTCAGGGGGGCCCTAGCGGGAGAATACGAGCAGTACTTC
TRBV6-5	.	.	TRBJ2-7	CASSYQRNVYEQYF	TGTGCCAGCAGTTACCAGAGAAATGTATACGAGCAGTACTTC
TRBV6-5	.	.	TRBJ2-7	CASRLGNEQYF	TGTGCCAGCAGATTAGGAAACGAGCAGTACTTC
TRBV14	.	.	TRBJ1-4	CASSQAREKLFF	TGTGCCAGCAGCCAAGCACGGGAAAAACTGTTTTTT
TRBV28	TRBD1	.	TRBJ1-5	CASRRPGTGSNQPQHF	TGTGCCAGCAGACGTCCCGGGACAGGGAGCAATCAGCCCCAGCATTTT
TRBV28	.	.	TRBJ2-4	CASKVGGGVNIQYF	TGTGCCAGCAAAGTAGGGGGAGGGGTAAACATTCAGTACTTC
TRBV29-1	.	few	TRBJ1-1	CSVDRGNTEAFF	TGCAGCGTTGACCGGGGGAACACTGAAGCTTTCTTT
TRBV5-4	.	.	TRBJ1-1	CASSLGASLNTEAFF	TGTGCCAGCAGCTTGGGAGCTTCGTTGAACACTGAAGCTTTCTTT
TRBV9	.	once	TRBJ1-2	CASSVDAYGYTF	TGTGCCAGCAGCGTAGATGCCTATGGCTACACCTTC
TRBV29-1	TRBD1	.	TRBJ1-4	CSVEDLRDRVYATNEKLFF	TGCAGCGTTGAAGACCTCCGGGACAGGGTGTATGCAACTAATGAAAAACTGTTTTTT
TRBV9	.	.	TRBJ1-5	CASSVKSGPDPYSNQPQHF	TGTGCCAGCAGCGTAAAATCCGGGCCCGACCCCTATAGCAATCAGCCCCAGCATTTT
TRBV5-1	.	.	TRBJ2-1	CASSRGSSEQFF	TGCGCCAGCAGCCGGGGGTCCAGCGAGCAGTTCTTC
TRBV10-3	.	.	TRBJ1-2	CATTAGQGLSNGYTF	TGTGCCACGACAGCGGGCCAGGGTCTTTCTAATGGCTACACCTTC
TRBV4-1	.	.	TRBJ2-1	CASSQGTNLPNEQFF	TGCGCCAGCAGCCAAGGGACCAATTTACCCAATGAGCAGTTCTTC
TRBV7-9	TRBD1	.	TRBJ1-2	CASSHPLDRGRGYTF	TGTGCCAGCAGCCACCCCCTGGACAGGGGGAGAGGCTACACCTTC
TRBV28	.	.	TRBJ1-2	CASSLLGKDGYTF	TGTGCCAGCAGTTTACTGGGGAAGGATGGCTACACCTTC
TRBV5-1	.	.	TRBJ2-3	CASSFLPGSGTDTQYF	TGCGCCAGCAGCTTTTTGCCCGGGTCGGGGACAGATACGCAGTATTTT
TRBV2	.	.	TRBJ2-2	CASKQDFTGELFF	TGTGCCAGCAAACAGGATTTCACCGGGGAGCTGTTTTTT
TRBV2	TRBD1	.	TRBJ2-7	CASRDRSSYEQYF	TGTGCCAGCAGGGACAGGAGCTCCTACGAGCAGTACTTC
TRBV13	.	.	TRBJ1-1	CASSLEGARTNTEAFF	TGTGCCAGCAGCTTAGAAGGGGCGCGGACGAACACTGAAGCTTTCTTT
TRBV29-1	.	.	TRBJ2-7	CSVQHSGRYEQYF	TGCAGCGTCCAACATTCGGGGCGCTACGAGCAGTACTTC
TRBV6-5	TRBD1	.	TRBJ2-4	CASSFRDREYF	TGTGCCAGCAGTTTCCGGGACAGGGAGTACTTC
TRBV27	TRBD2	.	TRBJ2-5	CASSLLGGLETQYF	TGTGCCAGCAGTTTATTGGGAGGGTTGGAGACCCAGTACTTC
TRBV27	TRBD2	once	TRBJ2-7	CASSEQGGSGSSRYEQYF	TGTGCCAGCAGTGAGCAGGGAGGTAGCGGGAGTAGCAGATACGAGCAGTACTTC
TRBV27	TRBD1	.	TRBJ2-6	CASSRQGSGANVLTF	TGTGCCAGCAGCAGACAGGGGTCCGGGGCCAACGTCCTGACTTTC
TRBV14	.	once	TRBJ2-3	CASSSSDFLSDTQYF	TGTGCCAGCAGTAGTTCCGACTTCTTGTCAGATACGCAGTATTTT
TRBV4-2	.	.	TRBJ2-1	CASSQDAETEQFF	TGTGCCAGCAGCCAAGATGCAGAAACGGAGCAGTTCTTC
TRBV11-2	.	.	TRBJ1-1	CASSLGKVTEAFF	TGTGCCAGCAGCTTAGGAAAGGTTACTGAAGCTTTCTTT
TRBV13	.	.	TRBJ2-5	CASSLRVGGHQETQYF	TGTGCCAGCAGCCTCAGAGTGGGTGGGCACCAAGAGACCCAGTACTTC
TRBV28	.	.	TRBJ2-4	CASSSTLRIQYF	TGTGCCAGCAGTTCCACCTTGAGGATTCAGTACTTC
TRBV6-1	.	.	TRBJ2-3	CASSALRTDTDTQYF	TGTGCCAGCAGCGCCCTCCGGACAGACACAGATACGCAGTATTTT
TRBV5-1	.	.	TRBJ1-2	CASTTASPNYGYTF	TGCGCCAGCACCACAGCTTCTCCTAACTATGGCTACACCTTC
TRBV28	.	.	TRBJ2-6	CASGSSGANVLTF	TGTGCCAGCGGGTCCTCTGGGGCCAACGTCCTGACTTTC
TRBV5-6	TRBD1	.	TRBJ1-6	CASSLGDRRWYNSPLHF	TGTGCCAGCAGCTTGGGGGACAGGCGTTGGTATAATTCACCCCTCCACTTT
TRBV30	.	.	TRBJ1-2	CAWSSGVYGYTF	TGTGCCTGGAGTTCAGGGGTGTATGGCTACACCTTC
TRBV7-9	TRBD2	.	TRBJ2-2	CASTSGGSGELFF	TGTGCCAGCACCTCCGGGGGGAGCGGGGAGCTGTTTTTT
TRBV28	TRBD2	.	TRBJ2-1	CASTGLGNEQFF	TGTGCCAGCACAGGACTAGGCAATGAGCAGTTCTTC
TRBV19	TRBD2	.	TRBJ2-1	CASSIEGLAGALSYNEQFF	TGTGCCAGTAGTATAGAGGGCCTAGCGGGAGCCCTATCCTACAATGAGCAGTTCTTC
TRBV5-6	.	.	TRBJ2-7	CASSPDPYGEQYF	TGTGCCAGCAGCCCCGACCCATATGGCGAGCAGTACTTC
TRBV5-1	.	.	TRBJ2-1	CASSWGAPQPQFF	TGCGCCAGCAGCTGGGGCGCTCCCCAGCCACAGTTCTTC
TRBV27	.	.	TRBJ2-7	CASSLKRDGFYEQYF	TGTGCCAGCAGTTTGAAACGGGACGGGTTCTACGAGCAGTACTTC